The rows below give T cell receptor beta chains drawn from one sample of a study of T cells after yellow fever vaccination. TCRdb independently ran MiXCR on the 5' RACE reads; one entry per CDR3 protein. The data contain 450,000 to 550,000 distinct CDR3 sequences, about a fifth of them singletons. This specimen consisted of PBMCs, obtained roughly 20 days after the first yellow fever vaccination. The receptors were sampled from a man younger than 35 who received the YFV17D yellow fever vaccine. Both conserved end residues are part of each CDR3. A D gene is named only where the DNA matches it firmly. A clone size is listed for some rows: how often the clone was seen (once, few, many), or a class if it is expanded.

CDR3 length | J gene | V gene | clone size | D gene | CDR3 protein | CDR3 DNA
14 | TRBJ1-4 | TRBV4-3 | few | - | CASSQAGVGEKLFF | TGCGCCAGCAGCCAGGCGGGGGTTGGAGAAAAACTGTTTTTT
14 | TRBJ2-6 | TRBV20-1 | few | - | CSASPHSGANVLTF | TGCAGTGCTAGTCCCCACTCTGGGGCCAACGTCCTGACTTTC
21 | TRBJ1-1 | TRBV18 | - | TRBD1 | CASSPLLPSRDRIYMNTEAFF | TGTGCCAGCTCACCTCTTCTTCCCAGCCGGGACAGGATTTACATGAACACTGAAGCTTTCTTT
18 | TRBJ2-3 | TRBV20-1 | - | TRBD2 | CCAPRGLALGLGKDTQYF | TGCTGTGCTCCCCGTGGACTAGCGTTGGGCCTAGGGAAAGATACGCAGTATTTT
17 | TRBJ2-1 | TRBV20-1 | - | TRBD2 | CSANPRTSGGPYNEQFF | TGCAGTGCTAACCCCCGGACTAGCGGGGGACCATACAATGAGCAGTTCTTC
16 | TRBJ1-5 | TRBV27 | - | - | CASGWARGGLSQPQHF | TGTGCCAGCGGTTGGGCAAGGGGAGGGTTAAGTCAGCCCCAGCATTTT
13 | TRBJ1-5 | TRBV6-2/TRBV6-3 | few | - | CATTVAPLQPQHF | TGTGCTACAACGGTTGCGCCCTTACAGCCCCAGCATTTT
10 | TRBJ1-5 | TRBV29-1 | many | - | CSGSEGPQHF | TGCAGCGGCTCCGAAGGGCCCCAGCATTTT
13 | TRBJ2-2 | TRBV7-9 | - | - | CASSLTTTGELFF | TGTGCCAGCAGCCTCACAACCACCGGGGAGCTGTTTTTT
13 | TRBJ2-3 | TRBV20-1 | few | - | CSARYPEGDTQYF | TGCAGTGCTAGATATCCGGAGGGGGATACGCAGTATTTT
11 | TRBJ2-4 | TRBV6-4 | - | TRBD1 | CASSRGRVRYF | TGTGCCAGCAGCAGGGGGCGCGTTAGGTACTTC
15 | TRBJ1-6 | TRBV7-2 | few | - | CASSLVGGLDSPLHF | TGTGCCAGCAGCTTAGTGGGGGGATTAGATTCACCCCTCCACTTT
14 | TRBJ2-5 | TRBV7-6 | - | - | CASSLAGKVETQYF | TGTGCCAGCAGCTTAGCAGGCAAAGTAGAGACCCAGTACTTC
16 | TRBJ2-2 | TRBV7-2 | - | TRBD2 | CASSSGLAGSTGELFF | TGTGCCAGCAGCTCCGGACTAGCGGGGAGCACCGGGGAGCTGTTTTTT
16 | TRBJ2-3 | TRBV5-5 | - | - | CVSTWGVYSSTDTQYF | TGTGTCAGCACTTGGGGGGTATACTCTAGCACAGATACGCAGTATTTT
14 | TRBJ2-1 | TRBV5-8 | once | - | CASSPEGEGNEQFF | TGTGCCAGCAGCCCCGAGGGGGAGGGCAATGAGCAGTTCTTC
15 | TRBJ2-1 | TRBV6-4 | few | TRBD2 | CASSDSPGGYNEQFF | TGTGCCAGCAGTGACTCCCCGGGAGGGTACAATGAGCAGTTCTTC
13 | TRBJ2-2 | TRBV5-1 | many | - | CASSLGFTGELFF | TGTGCCAGCAGCTTAGGCTTTACCGGGGAGCTGTTTTTT
14 | TRBJ1-2 | TRBV30 | few | - | CAWSPWTPNYGYTF | TGTGCCTGGAGTCCCTGGACACCGAACTATGGCTACACCTTC
15 | TRBJ1-6 | TRBV7-9 | few | TRBD1 | CASSLEGQYNSPLHF | TGTGCCAGCAGCTTAGAGGGACAGTATAATTCACCCCTCCACTTT
15 | TRBJ1-6 | TRBV20-1 | once | - | CSARESGDYNSPLHF | TGCAGTGCTAGAGAGTCAGGAGATTATAATTCACCCCTCCACTTT
15 | TRBJ1-1 | TRBV11-2 | - | - | CASSLYSGPTLAAFF | TGTGCCAGCAGCTTATACTCTGGACCGACGTTAGCAGCTTTCTTT
13 | TRBJ2-1 | TRBV7-3 | - | - | CASNLGGGNEQFF | TGTGCCAGCAACTTGGGAGGGGGCAATGAGCAGTTCTTC
16 | TRBJ2-3 | TRBV29-1 | few | TRBD2 | CSVLERGAFLANTQYF | TGCAGCGTTCTCGAGCGGGGGGCGTTTCTAGCAAATACGCAGTATTTT
13 | TRBJ2-1 | TRBV6-1 | many | - | CASSLRPYNEQFF | TGTGCCAGCAGTCTCAGGCCCTACAATGAGCAGTTCTTC
19 | TRBJ1-1 | TRBV27 | few | TRBD1 | CASSLLRRGQAGFGSEAFF | TGTGCCAGCAGTTTATTAAGGAGGGGACAGGCGGGGTTTGGATCTGAAGCTTTCTTT
13 | TRBJ2-5 | TRBV13 | - | - | CASSLGSFGTQYF | TGTGCCAGCAGCCTCGGGTCCTTCGGGACCCAGTACTTC
13 | TRBJ2-2 | TRBV7-8 | - | - | CASSRRPTGELFF | TGTGCCAGCAGCCGACGCCCCACCGGGGAGCTGTTTTTT
16 | TRBJ2-1 | TRBV5-1 | - | TRBD2 | CASSLRRTSGGNEQFF | TGCGCCAGCAGCTTGCGTCGGACTAGCGGGGGCAATGAGCAGTTCTTC
17 | TRBJ2-3 | TRBV7-2 | few | - | CASSLRGGGILADTQYF | TGTGCCAGCAGCTTAAGGGGGGGCGGGATTTTGGCAGATACGCAGTATTTT